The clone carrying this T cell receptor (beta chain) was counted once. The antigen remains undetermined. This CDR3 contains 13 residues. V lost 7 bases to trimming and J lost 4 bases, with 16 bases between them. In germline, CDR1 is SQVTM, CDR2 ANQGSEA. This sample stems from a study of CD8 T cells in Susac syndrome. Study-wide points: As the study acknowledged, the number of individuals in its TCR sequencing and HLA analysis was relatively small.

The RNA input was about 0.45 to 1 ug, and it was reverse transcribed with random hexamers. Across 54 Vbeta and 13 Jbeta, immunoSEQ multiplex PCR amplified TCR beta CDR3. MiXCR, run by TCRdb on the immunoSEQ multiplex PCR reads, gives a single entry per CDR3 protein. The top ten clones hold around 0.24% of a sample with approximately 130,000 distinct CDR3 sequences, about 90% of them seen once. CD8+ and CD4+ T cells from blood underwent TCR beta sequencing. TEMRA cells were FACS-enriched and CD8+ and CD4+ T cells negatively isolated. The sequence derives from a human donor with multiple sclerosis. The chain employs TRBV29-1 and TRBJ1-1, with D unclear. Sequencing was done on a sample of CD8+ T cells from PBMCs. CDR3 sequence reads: CSAAPGWGTEAFF. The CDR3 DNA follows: TGCAGCGCCGCGCCAGGTTGGGGCACTGAAGCTTTCTTT.